The 28 T cell receptor beta chains reported below all come from one sample, sequenced in a study of blood T cells in healthy people across ages. The authors ran a second PCR of roughly 6 to 12 cycles using a sample-barcoded 5' primer and a J-beta primer mix. MiXCR was run by TCRdb on the 5' RACE reads, yielding one entry per CDR3 protein. Of 600,000 to 1,000,000 distinct CDR3 sequences listed, 20% to 25% are singletons. In addition, the sample was reused for a study of T cells of mothers and their children.

Sequencing was performed on blood. Receptors originate from a boy between 10 and 17 years old in good health.

This clonotype has only a few counts. The chain couples TRBV2 to TRBJ2-3, with 8 bases aligning to TRBD2. This CDR3 is 15 amino acids long. Per the germline V gene, CDR1 is SNHLY and CDR2 is FYNNEI. V trimming: 7 bases; J trimming: 6 bases; junction bases outside the gene matches: 12. The CDR3 nucleotides read TGTGCCAGCACCAAGACTAGCGCCCCACAGGATACGCAGTATTTT. This encodes CASTKTSAPQDTQYF.

This chain links TRBV9 with TRBJ2-7, with unresolved D. TRBJ2-5 matches the DNA end more closely, so the J call is doubtful. The CDR3 sequence is 15 residues long. CDR1 and CDR2 (germline): SGDLS, YYNGEE. Here the CDR3 reads CASSGTAQSQETQYF. CDR3 sequence (DNA): TGTGCCAGCAGCGGAACGGCCCAATCCCAGGAGACCCAGTACTTC.

This clonotype has at least ten counts. The V call is TRBV11-2, the J call TRBJ1-5; maybe TRBD1 (5 bases). Germline V gene lookup returns CDR1 SGHAT and CDR2 FQNNGV. V was shortened by 5 bases and J by 2 bases, with 10 bases between the two germline ends. The CDR3 spans 14 residues. The CDR3, as DNA: TGTGCCAGCAGCCCGACAGTAGGCAATCAGCCCCAGCATTTT. Translating it yields CASSPTVGNQPQHF.

This clonotype was seen only a few times. This chain links TRBV19 with TRBJ2-5, with 12 bases that match TRBD2. V lost 2 bases, J lost 2 bases, and 0 bases stayed unmatched. Looked up from germline, CDR1 is LNHDA and CDR2 is SQIVND (reference sequence). This CDR3 spans 15 amino acids. The CDR3 DNA reads as TGTGCCAGTAGTATAACTAGCGGGAGGCAAGAGACCCAGTACTTC. Encoded protein: CASSITSGRQETQYF. Variable domain in full (rest from reference TRBV19 and TRBJ2-5): DGGITQSPKYLFRKEGQNVTLSCEQNLNHDAMYWYRQDPGQGLRLIYYSQIVNDFQKGDIAEGYSVSREKKESFPLTVTSAQKNPTAFYLCASSITSGRQETQYFGPGTRLLVL.

This clonotype was counted at least ten times. The V gene is TRBV28, the J gene TRBJ2-7, with D hard to call. From germline, CDR1 is MDHEN and CDR2 SYDVKM. The V end was cut by 3 bases, the J end by 4 bases, with 7 bases between. The CDR3 runs to 12 residues. The CDR3 nucleotides are TGTGCCAGCAGTTTTTCGGTGTACGAGCAGTACTTC. It codes for CASSFSVYEQYF. Combining the CDR3 with reference TRBV28 and TRBJ2-7 gives the whole variable domain DVKVTQSSRYLVKRTGEKVFLECVQDMDHENMFWYRQDPGLGLRLIYFSYDVKMKEKGDIPEGYSVSREKKERFSLILESASTNQTSMYLCASSFSVYEQYFGPGTRLTVT.

This clonotype was recorded a few times. V is TRBV29-1 and J is TRBJ2-7; D remains ambiguous. From germline, CDR1 is SQVTM and CDR2 ANQGSEA. V lost 0 bases and J 0 bases, leaving 12 bases between the germline ends. CDR3 length: 15 amino acids. The CDR3 nucleotides read TGCAGCGTTGAAGATCAGAACAGTTTCTCCTACGAGCAGTACTTC. Translated: CSVEDQNSFSYEQYF.

The chain combines TRBV2 with TRBJ1-6; D is unclear. Germline-derived CDR1 and CDR2 are SNHLY and FYNNEI. Trimming cost V 6 bases and J 10 bases, with 7 bases left between them. CDR3 size: 11 residues. The CDR3 DNA follows: TGTGCCAGCAGCGAGCCCTCACCCCTCCACTTT. Protein sequence: CASSEPSPLHF.

This clonotype has just a few counts. This chain uses TRBV20-1 with TRBJ1-5; TRBD1 agrees at 8 bases. The CDR3 is made up of 13 amino acids. Germline V gene data show CDR1 as DFQATT and CDR2 as SNEGSKA (reference sequence). The V gene end was trimmed by 6 bases and the J gene end by 4 bases; junction bases not matched to a gene: 5. The CDR3 region is CSAPRTGNQPQHF. The CDR3, as DNA: TGCAGTGCACCTCGGACAGGGAATCAGCCCCAGCATTTT.

Regarding this clonotype: Germline and junction disagree at one end, which may indicate a read error. The V call is TRBV29-1, the J call TRBJ2-2, with D possibly being TRBD1 or TRBD2 (5 bases each). In germline, CDR1 is SQVTM, CDR2 ANQGSEA. CDR3 length equals 14 residues. CDR3 nucleotide sequence: TGCAGCGCCTCCTGGGGCGGTGAAGACGGGGAGCTGCTTTTT. Translation gives CSASWGGEDGELLF.

This clonotype was seen more than once but under ten times. This chain links TRBV2 with TRBJ2-1; D possibly uses TRBD1 or TRBD2 (6 bases each). The CDR3 extends over 17 amino acids. The V gene's germline CDR1 is SNHLY and CDR2 FYNNEI. V was trimmed by 4 bases and J by 5 bases, leaving 21 bases between them. The CDR3 DNA is TGTGCCAGCAGTGGTATCCTAGGGGGGAACCGACACAATGAGCAGTTCTTC. It yields the protein CASSGILGGNRHNEQFF.

The CDR3 is CASSPDVEETQYF. The CDR3 region has the DNA TGTGCCAGCTCACCAGACGTGGAGGAGACCCAGTACTTC. The genes are TRBV18 and TRBJ2-5; the D is unclear. Deletions cut 2 bases from V and 5 bases from J, with 9 bases between. Germline CDR1 is KGHSH and CDR2 is LQKENI. The CDR3 runs to 13 residues.

This chain joins TRBV11-2 and TRBJ1-4; D not resolved. The ends were cut back, 0 bases at V and 7 bases at J, with 6 bases in the middle. This CDR3 spans 13 amino acids. CDR1 is SGHAT, CDR2 FQNNGV, per germline. The CDR3 protein is CASSLDPAEKLFF. In DNA form, the CDR3 reads TGTGCCAGCAGCTTAGATCCAGCTGAAAAACTGTTTTTT.

This clonotype showed up many times. The rearrangement uses TRBV2 and TRBJ2-5, with D uncertain. The CDR3 is 12 amino acids. With 6 bases removed from V and 2 bases from J, the gap between germline ends came to 7 bases. Looked up from germline, CDR1 is SNHLY and CDR2 is FYNNEI. In DNA form, the CDR3 reads TGTGCCAGCAGACTCGAGCAAGAGACCCAGTACTTC. The encoded protein is CASRLEQETQYF. Looking up the rest from reference TRBV2 and TRBJ2-5 gives the full variable domain: EPEVTQTPSHQVTQMGQEVILRCVPISNHLYFYWYRQILGQKVEFLVSFYNNEISEKSEIFDDQFSVERPDGSNFTLKIRSTKLEDSAMYFCASRLEQETQYFGPGTRLLVL.

The chain links TRBV5-1 to TRBJ1-1, with D unresolved. Germline CDR1 and CDR2: SGHRS and YFSETQ. Between the trimmed V and J ends, which lost 0 bases and 1 base, there was a span of 7 bases. The CDR3 consists of 14 residues. CDR3 in amino acids: CASSLDSENTEAFF. The CDR3 bases are TGCGCCAGCAGCTTGGACAGTGAGAACACTGAAGCTTTCTTT.

The chain uses TRBV28 and TRBJ2-7; 8 bases map to TRBD1. The CDR3 totals 14 residues. J was trimmed by 4 bases and V by 7 bases; bases with no gene match: 9. Germline loops: CDR1 MDHEN, CDR2 SYDVKM. The CDR3 sequence is CASTADRAVYEQYF. In DNA form, the CDR3 reads TGTGCCAGCACCGCGGACAGGGCAGTATACGAGCAGTACTTC. Full variable domain (remainder filled in from reference TRBV28 and TRBJ2-7): DVKVTQSSRYLVKRTGEKVFLECVQDMDHENMFWYRQDPGLGLRLIYFSYDVKMKEKGDIPEGYSVSREKKERFSLILESASTNQTSMYLCASTADRAVYEQYFGPGTRLTVT.

There are a few counts of this clonotype. This chain connects TRBV5-1 to TRBJ2-7; 9 positions match TRBD1. The CDR3 runs to 16 residues. The J segment lost 3 bases and the V segment lost 1 base, leaving 8 bases of the junction unmatched. The germline V gene has CDR1 SGHRS and CDR2 YFSETQ. The CDR3 loop is CASSLLSGTGFYEQYF. CDR3 nucleotide sequence: TGCGCCAGCAGCTTGCTCTCCGGGACAGGGTTCTACGAGCAGTACTTC.

This chain connects TRBV28 to TRBJ1-2, with D possibly TRBD1 on 5 matching bases. This CDR3 comprises 12 residues. With 6 bases removed from V and 6 bases from J, the gap between germline ends came to 11 bases. Germline CDR1 and CDR2: MDHEN and SYDVKM. The CDR3 sequence: CASRDGTNGYTF. The CDR3 DNA sequence: TGTGCCAGCAGGGACGGGACGAATGGCTACACCTTC.

This clonotype was seen only a few times. The chain joins TRBV9 to TRBJ2-5, with 7 bases that match TRBD2. The end of the DNA aligns better with TRBJ2-7, so the J call may be wrong. Germline loops: CDR1 SGDLS, CDR2 YYNGEE. CDR3 length: 15 amino acids. CDR3 region: CASSVDGLGSYEQYF. Here the CDR3 DNA reads TGTGCCAGCAGCGTAGACGGACTAGGATCTTACGAGCAGTACTTC.

This sequence joins TRBV6-5 and TRBJ2-3, with no clear D. V lost 6 bases and J 3 bases, leaving 13 bases between the germline ends. The CDR3 totals 14 residues. Germline V gene data show CDR1 as MNHEY and CDR2 as SVGAGI. CDR3: CASSRTPRTDTQYF. The CDR3 nucleotides are TGTGCCAGCAGCAGGACCCCCAGGACAGATACGCAGTATTTT.

This clonotype came up a few times. J is TRBJ2-3 and V is TRBV4-2; perhaps TRBD2 as D (6 bases). V dropped 3 bases and J dropped 2 bases, with 12 bases sitting between them. Germline assignment: CDR1 LGHNA and CDR2 YNFKEQ. The length of the CDR3 is 15 residues. The DNA for the CDR3 is TGTGCCAGCAGCCAGAGACTAGACCCCACAGATACGCAGTATTTT. This encodes CASSQRLDPTDTQYF.

The chain links TRBV4-3 to TRBJ2-5; D may be TRBD2 (5 bases). Germline CDR1 reads LGHNA; CDR2 reads YSLEER. CDR3 length: 14 amino acids. The germline V and J ends were trimmed by 4 bases and 6 bases, with 15 bases remaining between them. CDR3 region: CASSRERALQTQYF. The CDR3 DNA sequence: TGCGCCAGCAGCCGGGAGAGGGCCCTACAGACCCAGTACTTC.

This chain uses TRBV2 with TRBJ2-1; 9 bases are a match to TRBD2. The DNA end is more similar to TRBJ2-7, so the J call may be wrong. The CDR3 covers 14 residues. Germline lookup yields CDR1 SNHLY and CDR2 FYNNEI. The CDR3 DNA reads TGTGCCAGCAACGTAGCGGGAGTGTCCTACGAGCAGTACTTC. This sequence encodes CASNVAGVSYEQYF.

This clonotype was picked up a small number of times. The chain uses TRBV27 and TRBJ2-7; weak D call: TRBD1 (5 bases). The ends were cut back, 6 bases at V and 4 bases at J, with 10 bases in the middle. CDR3 length equals 12 residues. Germline CDR1 MNHEY, CDR2 SMNVEV (reference sequence). The CDR3 nucleotides are TGTGCCAGCAGGATCTCAGGGTACGAGCAGTACTTC. The encoded protein is CASRISGYEQYF.

This clonotype occurred a few times. V and J are TRBV27 and TRBJ2-5; the D gene is possibly TRBD2 (7 bases). This CDR3 is 16 amino acids long. The V gene lost 5 bases and the J gene lost 5 bases, with 21 bases spanning the gap. CDR1 and CDR2 from the germline V gene are MNHEY and SMNVEV (reference sequence). The CDR3 DNA sequence: TGTGCCAGCAGTACCGGAAGGGGGGGGTCCTGGGAGACCCAGTACTTC. This translates into CASSTGRGGSWETQYF.

V is TRBV18 and J is TRBJ2-4; D unclear. From germline, CDR1 is KGHSH and CDR2 LQKENI. CDR3 length equals 13 residues. Trimming took off 3 bases at V and 6 bases at J, with 9 bases between the two ends. CDR3 sequence (DNA): TGTGCCAGCTCACCGCCAGAAGTAAACATTCAGTACTTC. It encodes CASSPPEVNIQYF.

The chain has TRBV20-1 and TRBJ1-3; D ambiguous. The CDR3 contains 15 residues. V was cut by 0 bases and J by 4 bases, with 13 bases left in between. Germline CDR1 is DFQATT and CDR2 is SNEGSKA (reference sequence). CDR3 sequence: CSARDQPGIGNTIYF. Written as DNA, the CDR3 is TGCAGTGCTAGAGATCAGCCGGGGATCGGAAACACCATATATTTT.

The J gene is TRBJ2-4, the V gene TRBV20-1; D perhaps matches TRBD1 (5 bases). V was trimmed by 1 base and J by 0 bases, leaving 22 bases between them. This CDR3 contains 19 residues. From germline, CDR1 is DFQATT and CDR2 SNEGSKA (reference sequence). The CDR3 protein is CSARGGAGRLNLAKNIQYF. Here the CDR3 DNA reads TGCAGTGCTAGAGGTGGCGCAGGGCGGCTGAATCTAGCCAAAAACATTCAGTACTTC.

This clonotype was observed at least ten times. The rearrangement links TRBV6-6 to TRBJ1-3; D is ambiguous. V was trimmed by 7 bases and J by 0 bases, leaving 13 bases between them. The CDR3 runs to 15 residues. Germline loops: CDR1 MNHNY, CDR2 SVGAGI (reference sequence). For the CDR3, the DNA is TGTGCCAGCACTGAGGCGTACCCCTCTGGAAACACCATATATTTT. It translates to CASTEAYPSGNTIYF.